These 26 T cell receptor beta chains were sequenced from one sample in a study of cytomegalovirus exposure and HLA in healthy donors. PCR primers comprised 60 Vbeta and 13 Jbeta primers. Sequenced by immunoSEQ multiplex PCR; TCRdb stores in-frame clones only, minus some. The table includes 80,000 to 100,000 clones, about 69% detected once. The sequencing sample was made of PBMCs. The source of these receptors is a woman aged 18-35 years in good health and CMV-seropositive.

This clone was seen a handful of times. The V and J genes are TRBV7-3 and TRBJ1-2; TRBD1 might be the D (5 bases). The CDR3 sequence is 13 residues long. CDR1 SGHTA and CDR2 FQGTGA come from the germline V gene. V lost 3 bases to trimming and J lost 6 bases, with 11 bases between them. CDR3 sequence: CASSLTQGNGYTF. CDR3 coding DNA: TGTGCCAGCAGCTTGACCCAGGGAAATGGCTACACCTTC.

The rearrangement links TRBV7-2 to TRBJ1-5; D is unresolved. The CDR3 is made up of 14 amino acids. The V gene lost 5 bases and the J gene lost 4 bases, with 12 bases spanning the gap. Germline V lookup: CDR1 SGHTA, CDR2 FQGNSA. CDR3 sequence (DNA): TGTGCCAGCAGCCGATCCGGGAAAAATCAGCCCCAGCATTTT. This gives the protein CASSRSGKNQPQHF.

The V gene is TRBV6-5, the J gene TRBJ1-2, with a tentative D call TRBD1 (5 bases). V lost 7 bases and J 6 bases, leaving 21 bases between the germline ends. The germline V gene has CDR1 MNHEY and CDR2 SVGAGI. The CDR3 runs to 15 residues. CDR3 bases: TGTGCCAGCACCAGAATCGGGGGAAGAGGAGATGGCTACACCTTC. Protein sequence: CASTRIGGRGDGYTF.

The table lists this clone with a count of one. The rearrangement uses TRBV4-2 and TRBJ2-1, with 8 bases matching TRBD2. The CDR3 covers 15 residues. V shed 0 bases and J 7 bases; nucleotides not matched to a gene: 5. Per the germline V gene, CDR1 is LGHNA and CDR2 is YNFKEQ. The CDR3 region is CASSQDPGTSNEQFF. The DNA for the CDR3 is TGTGCCAGCAGCCAAGATCCAGGGACTAGTAATGAGCAGTTCTTC.

The CDR3 coding sequence is TGCGCCAGCAGCCTGGATCGGGGGTCACTGGAGGAGACCCAGTACTTC. This encodes CASSLDRGSLEETQYF. This chain joins TRBV5-1 and TRBJ2-5; weak D call: TRBD2 (6 bases). CDR1 is SGHRS, CDR2 YFSETQ, per germline. V was shortened by 4 bases and J by 5 bases, with 21 bases between the two germline ends. The CDR3 is 16 amino acids.

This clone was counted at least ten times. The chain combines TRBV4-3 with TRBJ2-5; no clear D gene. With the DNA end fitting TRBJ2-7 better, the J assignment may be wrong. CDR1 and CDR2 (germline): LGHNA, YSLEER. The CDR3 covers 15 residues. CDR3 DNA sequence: TGCGCCAGCAGCCAAGATAGAGTCGGGTCACTCGAGCAGTACTTC. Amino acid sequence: CASSQDRVGSLEQYF.

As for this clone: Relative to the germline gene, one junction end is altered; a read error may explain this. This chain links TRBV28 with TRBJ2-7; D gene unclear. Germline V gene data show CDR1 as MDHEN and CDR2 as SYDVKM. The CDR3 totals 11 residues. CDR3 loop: CASSLNYAQYF. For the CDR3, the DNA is TGTGCCAGCAGTTTAAACTACGCGCAGTACTTC.

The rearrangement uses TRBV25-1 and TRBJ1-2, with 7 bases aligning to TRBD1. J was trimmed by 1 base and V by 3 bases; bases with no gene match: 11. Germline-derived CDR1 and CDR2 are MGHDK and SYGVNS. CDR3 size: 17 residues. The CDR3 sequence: CASSDPRTGGFNYGYTF. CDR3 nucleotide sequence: TGTGCCAGCAGTGACCCCAGGACAGGTGGATTTAACTATGGCTACACCTTC.

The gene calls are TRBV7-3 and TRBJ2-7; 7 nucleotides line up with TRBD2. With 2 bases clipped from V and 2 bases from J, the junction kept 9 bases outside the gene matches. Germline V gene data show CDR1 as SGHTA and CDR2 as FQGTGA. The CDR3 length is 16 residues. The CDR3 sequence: CASSLWGGTTTYEQYF. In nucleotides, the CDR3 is TGTGCCAGCAGCTTATGGGGAGGGACTACGACCTACGAGCAGTACTTC.

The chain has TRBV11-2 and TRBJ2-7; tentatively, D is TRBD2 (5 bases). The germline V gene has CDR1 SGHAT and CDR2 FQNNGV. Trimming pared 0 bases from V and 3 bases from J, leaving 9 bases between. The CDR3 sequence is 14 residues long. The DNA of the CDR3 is TGTGCCAGCAGCTTAGATCGCACTAGCTACGAGCAGTACTTC. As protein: CASSLDRTSYEQYF.

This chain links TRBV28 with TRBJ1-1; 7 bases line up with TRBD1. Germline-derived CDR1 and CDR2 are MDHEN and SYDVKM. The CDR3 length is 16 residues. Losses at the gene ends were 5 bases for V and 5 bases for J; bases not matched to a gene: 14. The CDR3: CASSLPTGAAGTEAFF. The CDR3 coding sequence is TGTGCCAGCAGTCTTCCCACAGGGGCCGCGGGTACTGAAGCTTTCTTT.

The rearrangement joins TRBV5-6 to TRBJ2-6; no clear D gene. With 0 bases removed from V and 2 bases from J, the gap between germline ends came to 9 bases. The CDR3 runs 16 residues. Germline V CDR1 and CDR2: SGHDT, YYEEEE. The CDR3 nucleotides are TGTGCCAGCAGCTTGGTTTGGTCGGCTGGGGCCAACGTCCTGACTTTC. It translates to CASSLVWSAGANVLTF. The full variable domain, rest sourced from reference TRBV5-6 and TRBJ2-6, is DAGVTQSPTHLIKTRGQQVTLRCSPKSGHDTVSWYQQALGQGPQFIFQYYEEEERQRGNFPDRFSGHQFPNYSSELNVNALLLGDSALYLCASSLVWSAGANVLTFGAGSRLTVL.

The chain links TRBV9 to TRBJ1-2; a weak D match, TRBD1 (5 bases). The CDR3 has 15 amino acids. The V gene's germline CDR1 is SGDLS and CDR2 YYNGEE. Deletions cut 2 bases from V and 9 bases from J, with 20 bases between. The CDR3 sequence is CASSVLQGGLIRYTF. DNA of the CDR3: TGTGCCAGCAGCGTGCTGCAGGGCGGACTAATCCGCTACACCTTC.

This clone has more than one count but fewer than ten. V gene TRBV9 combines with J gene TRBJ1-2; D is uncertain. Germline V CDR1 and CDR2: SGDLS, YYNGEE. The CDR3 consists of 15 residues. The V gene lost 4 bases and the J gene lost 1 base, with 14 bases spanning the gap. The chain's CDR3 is CASSLSAERNYGYTF. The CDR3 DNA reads TGTGCCAGCAGCCTCAGTGCGGAACGTAACTATGGCTACACCTTC.

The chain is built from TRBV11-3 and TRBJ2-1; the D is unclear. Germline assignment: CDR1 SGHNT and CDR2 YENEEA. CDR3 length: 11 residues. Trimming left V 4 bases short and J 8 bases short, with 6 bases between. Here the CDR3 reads CASSSRDEQFF. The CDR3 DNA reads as TGTGCCAGCAGCTCACGGGATGAGCAGTTCTTC.

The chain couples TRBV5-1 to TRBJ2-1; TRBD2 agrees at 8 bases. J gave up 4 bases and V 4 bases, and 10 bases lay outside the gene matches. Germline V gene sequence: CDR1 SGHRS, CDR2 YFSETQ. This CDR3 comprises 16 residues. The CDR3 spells CASSESGGLAYNEQFF. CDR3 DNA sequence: TGCGCCAGCAGCGAAAGCGGGGGATTGGCTTACAATGAGCAGTTCTTC.

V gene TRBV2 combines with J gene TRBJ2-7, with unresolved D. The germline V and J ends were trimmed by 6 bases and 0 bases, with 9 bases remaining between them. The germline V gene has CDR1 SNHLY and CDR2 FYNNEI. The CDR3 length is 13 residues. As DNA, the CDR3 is TGTGCCAGCAGCCTTACTCGCTCCTACGAGCAGTACTTC. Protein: CASSLTRSYEQYF. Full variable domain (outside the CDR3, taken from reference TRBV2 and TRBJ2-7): EPEVTQTPSHQVTQMGQEVILRCVPISNHLYFYWYRQILGQKVEFLVSFYNNEISEKSEIFDDQFSVERPDGSNFTLKIRSTKLEDSAMYFCASSLTRSYEQYFGPGTRLTVT.

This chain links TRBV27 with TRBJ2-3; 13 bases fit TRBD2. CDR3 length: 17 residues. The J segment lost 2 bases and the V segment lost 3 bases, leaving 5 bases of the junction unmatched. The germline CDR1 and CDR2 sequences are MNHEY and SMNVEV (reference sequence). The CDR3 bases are TGTGCCAGCAGTTTCGGACTAGCGGGAGCCTTCACAGATACGCAGTATTTT. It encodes CASSFGLAGAFTDTQYF.

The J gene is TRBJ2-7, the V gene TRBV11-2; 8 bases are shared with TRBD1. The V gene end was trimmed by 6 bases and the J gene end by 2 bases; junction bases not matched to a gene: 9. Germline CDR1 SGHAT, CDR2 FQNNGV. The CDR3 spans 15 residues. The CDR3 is CASSYGTGGTYEQYF. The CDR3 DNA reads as TGTGCCAGCAGTTACGGGACAGGTGGCACCTACGAGCAGTACTTC.

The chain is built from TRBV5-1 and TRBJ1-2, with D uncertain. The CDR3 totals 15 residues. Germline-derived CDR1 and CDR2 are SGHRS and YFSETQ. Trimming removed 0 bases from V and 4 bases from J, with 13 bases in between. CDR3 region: CASSLDGYAGYGYTF. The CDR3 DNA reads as TGCGCCAGCAGCTTGGATGGCTACGCGGGCTATGGCTACACCTTC.

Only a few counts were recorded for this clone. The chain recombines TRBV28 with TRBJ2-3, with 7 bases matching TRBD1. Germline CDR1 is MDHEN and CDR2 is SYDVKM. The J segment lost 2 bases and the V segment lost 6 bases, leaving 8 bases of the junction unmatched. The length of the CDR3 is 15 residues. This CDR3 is CASSRTGEITDTQYF. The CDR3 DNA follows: TGTGCCAGCAGCCGTACAGGGGAAATCACAGATACGCAGTATTTT.

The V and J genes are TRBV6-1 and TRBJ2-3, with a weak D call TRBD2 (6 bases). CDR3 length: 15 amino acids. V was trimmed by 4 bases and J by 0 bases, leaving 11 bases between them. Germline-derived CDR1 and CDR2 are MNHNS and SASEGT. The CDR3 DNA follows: TGTGCCAGCAGTGTGGGCGGGGCGAGCACAGATACGCAGTATTTT. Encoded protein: CASSVGGASTDTQYF.

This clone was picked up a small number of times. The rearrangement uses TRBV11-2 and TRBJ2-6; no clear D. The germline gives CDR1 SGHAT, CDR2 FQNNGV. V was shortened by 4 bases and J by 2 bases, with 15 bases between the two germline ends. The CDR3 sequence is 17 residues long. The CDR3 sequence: CASSSIKAVPGANVLTF. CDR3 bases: TGTGCCAGCAGCTCCATTAAAGCCGTCCCTGGGGCCAACGTCCTGACTTTC. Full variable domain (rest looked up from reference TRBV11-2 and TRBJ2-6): EAGVAQSPRYKIIEKRQSVAFWCNPISGHATLYWYQQILGQGPKLLIQFQNNGVVDDSQLPKDRFSAERLKGVDSTLKIQPAKLEDSAVYLCASSSIKAVPGANVLTFGAGSRLTVL.

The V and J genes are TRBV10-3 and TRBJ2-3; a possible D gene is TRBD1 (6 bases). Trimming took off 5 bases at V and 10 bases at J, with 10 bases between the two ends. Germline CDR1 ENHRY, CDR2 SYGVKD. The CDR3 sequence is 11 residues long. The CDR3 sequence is CAISPGTPQYF. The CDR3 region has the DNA TGTGCCATCAGTCCCGGGACACCGCAGTATTTT.

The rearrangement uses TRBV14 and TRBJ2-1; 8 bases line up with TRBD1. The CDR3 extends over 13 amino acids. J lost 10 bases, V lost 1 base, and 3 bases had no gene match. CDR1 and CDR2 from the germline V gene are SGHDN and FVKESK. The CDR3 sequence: CASSQAGTGEQFF. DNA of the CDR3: TGTGCCAGCAGCCAAGCTGGGACAGGCGAGCAGTTCTTC.

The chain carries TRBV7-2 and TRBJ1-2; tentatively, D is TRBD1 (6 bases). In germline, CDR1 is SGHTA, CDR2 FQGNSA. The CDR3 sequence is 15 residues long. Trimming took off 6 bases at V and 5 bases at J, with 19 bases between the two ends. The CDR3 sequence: CASSLTMTGAYGYTF. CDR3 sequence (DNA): TGTGCCAGCAGTCTTACCATGACAGGCGCTTATGGCTACACCTTC.